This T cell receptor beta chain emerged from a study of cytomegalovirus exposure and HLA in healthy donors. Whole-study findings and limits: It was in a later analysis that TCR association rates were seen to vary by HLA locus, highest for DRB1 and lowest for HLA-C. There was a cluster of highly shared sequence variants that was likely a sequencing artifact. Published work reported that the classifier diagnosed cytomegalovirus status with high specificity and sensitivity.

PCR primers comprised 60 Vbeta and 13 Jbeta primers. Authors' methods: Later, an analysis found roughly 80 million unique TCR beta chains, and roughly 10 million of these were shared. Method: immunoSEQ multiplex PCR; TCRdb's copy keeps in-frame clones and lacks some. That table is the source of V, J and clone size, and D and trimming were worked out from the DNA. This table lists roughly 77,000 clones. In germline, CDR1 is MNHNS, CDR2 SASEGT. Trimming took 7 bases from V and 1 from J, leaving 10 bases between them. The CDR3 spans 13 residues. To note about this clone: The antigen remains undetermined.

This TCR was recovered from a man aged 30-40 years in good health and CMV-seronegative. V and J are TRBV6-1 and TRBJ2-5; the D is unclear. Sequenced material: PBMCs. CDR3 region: CASIRHVQETQYF. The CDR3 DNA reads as TGTGCCAGCATCCGACATGTCCAAGAGACCCAGTACTTC.